This T cell receptor (beta chain) is drawn from a study of a mutant IDH1 vaccine in newly diagnosed glioma. This CDR3 contains 12 residues. CDR1 is SGHRS, CDR2 YFSETQ, per germline. V shed 4 bases and J shed 3 bases, with 6 bases lying between them. Time point meaning: week 11, during vaccination. A single vaccine dose contained 300 ug of mutant IDH1 20-mer peptide, and topical imiquimod was used with it. For this clone: Its antigen is undetermined.

Assay used: immunoSEQ multiplex PCR; TCRdb lists only in-frame clones, some missing. The profile covers 110,000 or so clones, with roughly 90% appearing a single time and more than 0.55% taken by the ten largest. The clonotype was recovered from a woman in her forties or fifties with glioma. This chain connects TRBV5-1 to TRBJ2-3, with D tentatively TRBD2 (5 bases). The specimen was PBMCs, collected from a glioma patient whose treatment included an IDH1 peptide vaccine. The CDR3 DNA reads TGCGCCAGCAGCGAGGGAACAGATACGCAGTATTTT. Its protein is CASSEGTDTQYF.